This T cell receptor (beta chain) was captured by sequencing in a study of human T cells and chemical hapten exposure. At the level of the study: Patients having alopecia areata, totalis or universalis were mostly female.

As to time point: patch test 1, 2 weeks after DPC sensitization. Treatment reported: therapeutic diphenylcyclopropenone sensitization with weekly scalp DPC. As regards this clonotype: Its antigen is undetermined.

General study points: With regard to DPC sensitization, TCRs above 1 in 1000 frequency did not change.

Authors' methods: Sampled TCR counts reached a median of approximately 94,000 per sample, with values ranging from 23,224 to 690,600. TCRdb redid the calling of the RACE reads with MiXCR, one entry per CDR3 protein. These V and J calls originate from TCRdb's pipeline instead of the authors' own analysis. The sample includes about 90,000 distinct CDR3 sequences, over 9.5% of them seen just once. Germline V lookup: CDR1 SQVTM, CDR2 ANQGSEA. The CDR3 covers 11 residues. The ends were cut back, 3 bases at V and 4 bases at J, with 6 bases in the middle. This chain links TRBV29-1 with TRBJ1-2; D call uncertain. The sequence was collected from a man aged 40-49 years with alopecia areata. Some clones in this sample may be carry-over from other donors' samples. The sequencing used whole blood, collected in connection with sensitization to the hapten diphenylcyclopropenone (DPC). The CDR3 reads CSVESFYGYTF. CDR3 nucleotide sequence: TGCAGCGTTGAGAGCTTCTATGGCTACACCTTC.